These 6 T cell receptor beta chains were all obtained from the same sample, sequenced in a study of blood T cell repertoires in COVID-19. This table comes from immunoSEQ multiplex PCR, and its TCRdb copy is limited to in-frame clones, with some not included. The sample includes approximately 180,000 clones, 78% of them seen just once. Source material: PBMCs or T cells enriched from blood (not recorded which). The receptors were gathered from a woman aged 50 to 60 who had recovered from COVID-19.

V and J are TRBV18 and TRBJ2-5; D gene unclear. Germline assignment: CDR1 KGHSH and CDR2 LQKENI. There are 13 residues in the CDR3. Trimming left V 3 bases short and J 2 bases short, with 7 bases between. Written as DNA, the CDR3 is TGTGCCAGCTCACCGGCGGCGCAAGAGACCCAGTACTTC. This encodes CASSPAAQETQYF.

The sample holds one count of this clone. The genes are TRBV7-8 and TRBJ2-2; tentative D call: TRBD1 (6 bases). Trimming pared 3 bases from V and 1 base from J, leaving 9 bases between. Germline loops: CDR1 SGHVS, CDR2 FQNEAQ. The CDR3 is made up of 15 amino acids. The CDR3 loop reads CASSLGHMNTGELFF. CDR3 DNA: TGTGCCAGCAGCTTGGGACATATGAACACCGGGGAGCTGTTTTTT. The complete variable domain, with remaining parts taken from reference TRBV7-8 and TRBJ2-2, reads GAGVSQSPRYKVAKRGQDVALRCDPISGHVSLFWYQQALGQGPEFLTYFQNEAQLDKSGLPSDRFFAERPEGSVSTLKIQRTQQEDSAVYLCASSLGHMNTGELFFGEGSRLTVL.

The chain links TRBV28 to TRBJ2-5, with TRBD2 identical over 8 bases. Germline loops: CDR1 MDHEN, CDR2 SYDVKM. The ends lost 4 bases at V and 3 bases at J; junction bases unmatched: 7. The CDR3 sequence is 15 residues long. The CDR3 sequence is CASSSPGAGEETQYF. CDR3 in DNA: TGTGCCAGCAGTTCCCCAGGAGCGGGAGAAGAGACCCAGTACTTC.

CDR3 sequence (DNA): TGCGCCAGCAGCTTGGTAGCGGGACCCACAGATACGCAGTATTTT. It translates to CASSLVAGPTDTQYF. V is TRBV5-1 and J is TRBJ2-3; 8 bases match TRBD2. V lost 0 bases and J lost 2; bases outside the gene matches: 2. The CDR3 consists of 15 residues. Germline CDR1 is SGHRS and CDR2 is YFSETQ.

This clone was seen a handful of times. The chain joins TRBV7-3 to TRBJ2-3; 13 nucleotides line up with TRBD2. The V gene's germline CDR1 is SGHTA and CDR2 FQGTGA. J gave up 6 bases and V 1 base, and 1 base lay outside the gene matches. This CDR3 is 15 amino acids long. The DNA for the CDR3 is TGTGCCAGCAGCTTAATGACTAGCGGGAGGGATACGCAGTATTTT. It codes for CASSLMTSGRDTQYF.

V usage is TRBV5-4 and J usage is TRBJ2-1; TRBD2 matches 13 bases. CDR1 is SGHNT, CDR2 YYREEE, per germline (reference sequence). J was trimmed by 5 bases and V by 5 bases; bases with no gene match: 7. The CDR3 is made up of 16 amino acids. CDR3 in amino acids: CASSATSGRLHNEQFF. The CDR3 DNA is TGTGCCAGCAGTGCGACTAGCGGGAGGTTACACAATGAGCAGTTCTTC.